This T cell receptor beta chain was identified in a study of cytomegalovirus exposure and HLA in healthy donors. Study summary: From donors who were HLA-typed, an early data release held 81 million or so unique TCRs.

The germline CDR1 and CDR2 sequences are MNHEY and SMNVEV (reference sequence). The V end was cut by 6 bases, the J end by 2 bases, with 8 bases between. The length of the CDR3 is 13 residues. The PCR used 60 Vbeta and 13 Jbeta primers. In the authors' methods: Counted up in a later analysis, unique TCR beta chains came to some 72 million, with around 11 million shared. Clones were sequenced by immunoSEQ multiplex PCR, and TCRdb holds only the in-frame ones, with some missing. V and J calls and clone size are given by that table; D and trimming were obtained from the DNA. The sample yields about 130,000 clones, 8.5% to 10% seen once. Findings of the study overall: Several V segments, TRBV6-2 and TRBV6-3 among them, could not be told apart and were dropped. Presence/absence analysis assumed near-uniform sequencing depth across donors.

As concerns this clone: Its antigen is not identified.

The sequence derives from a man between 35 and 55 years old in good health and CMV-seronegative. The chain has TRBV27 and TRBJ1-5; D might be TRBD1 (6 bases). Sequenced material: PBMCs. CDR3 DNA sequence: TGTGCCAGCAGCCCAGGGGGCAATCAGCCCCAGCATTTT. It encodes CASSPGGNQPQHF.